This TCR beta chain is from a study of T cell changes during pregnancy in multiple sclerosis. Using immunoSEQ multiplex PCR, the repertoire was profiled, and TCRdb retains in-frame clones only, with some absent. The data contain about 70,000 clones, approximately 94% of them singletons. V lost 8 bases to trimming and J lost 8 bases, with 15 bases between them. There are 12 residues in the CDR3. Germline-derived CDR1 and CDR2 are SQVTM and ANQGSEA. The sequenced sample was peripheral blood, obtained in the third trimester of pregnancy. The source is a female donor with multiple sclerosis, enrolled in a pregnancy study. The J gene is TRBJ1-4, the V gene TRBV29-1, with a possible D match to TRBD1 (5 bases). This CDR3 is CSILLTDEKLFF. CDR3 nucleotides: TGCAGCATTTTACTGACAGACGAAAAACTGTTTTTT.